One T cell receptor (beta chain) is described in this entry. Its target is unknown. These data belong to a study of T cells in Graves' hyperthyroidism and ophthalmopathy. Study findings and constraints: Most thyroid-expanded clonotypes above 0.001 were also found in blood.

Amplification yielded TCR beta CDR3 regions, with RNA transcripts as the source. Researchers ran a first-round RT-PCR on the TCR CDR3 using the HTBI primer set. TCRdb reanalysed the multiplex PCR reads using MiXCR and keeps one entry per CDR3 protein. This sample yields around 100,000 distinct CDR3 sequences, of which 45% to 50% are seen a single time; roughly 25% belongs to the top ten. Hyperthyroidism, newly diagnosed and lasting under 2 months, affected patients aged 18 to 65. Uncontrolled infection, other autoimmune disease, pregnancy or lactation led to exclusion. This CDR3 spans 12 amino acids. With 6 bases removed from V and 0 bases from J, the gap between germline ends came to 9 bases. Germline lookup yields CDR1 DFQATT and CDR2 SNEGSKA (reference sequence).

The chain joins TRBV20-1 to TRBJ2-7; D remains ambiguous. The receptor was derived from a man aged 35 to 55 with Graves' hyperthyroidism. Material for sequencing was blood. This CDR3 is CSAPPCSYEQYF. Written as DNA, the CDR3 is TGCAGTGCGCCTCCGTGCTCCTACGAGCAGTACTTC.